This is a list of T cell receptor beta chains from one sample in a study of blood T cell repertoires in COVID-19. Libraries were prepared by immunoSEQ multiplex PCR; TCRdb keeps only in-frame clonotypes and omits some of them. The sample contains some 280,000 clones, around 91% of which appear only once. Sequencing input: peripheral blood. The receptors were gathered from a woman aged 55-70 years with acute or convalescent COVID-19. Both conserved end residues are part of each CDR3. The order of the fields is D gene, V gene, J gene, clone size, CDR3 DNA, CDR3 protein. A D gene is named only where the DNA matches it firmly. Clone size is stated in some rows and not others, as once, few, many or a class when expanded.

D: .; V: TRBV5-4; J: TRBJ2-5; size: .; DNA: TGTGCCAGCAGCCACGCGGGCCCCTTACAAGAGACCCAGTACTTC; CDR3: CASSHAGPLQETQYF
D: .; V: TRBV12-3/TRBV12-4; J: TRBJ1-1; size: .; DNA: TGTGCCAGCAGTTACAATTCGGGCACTGAAGCTTTCTTT; CDR3: CASSYNSGTEAFF
D: TRBD2; V: TRBV5-1; J: TRBJ2-3; size: .; DNA: TGCGCCAGCAGCGGACTAGCGGGGGGGATAACAGATACGCAGTATTTT; CDR3: CASSGLAGGITDTQYF
D: .; V: TRBV7-7; J: TRBJ1-4; size: few; DNA: TGTGCTAGCAGCGTCACCGGGGGATTTGAAAAACTGTTTTTT; CDR3: CASSVTGGFEKLFF
D: .; V: TRBV28; J: TRBJ1-2; size: .; DNA: TGTGCCAGCAGTATCCGCTCGGGACTCGGTGGCTACACCTTC; CDR3: CASSIRSGLGGYTF
D: TRBD1; V: TRBV24-1; J: TRBJ1-1; size: .; DNA: TGTGCCACCAGTGTGGGGCCTTGGGGAAGACAGGGAAGGGGGAACACTGAAGCTTTCTTT; CDR3: CATSVGPWGRQGRGNTEAFF
D: .; V: TRBV7-2; J: TRBJ2-2; size: .; DNA: TGTGCCAGCAGCTTCGGTCAACCCACCGGGGAGCTGTTTTTT; CDR3: CASSFGQPTGELFF
D: .; V: TRBV5-1; J: TRBJ1-3; size: .; DNA: TGCGCCAGCAGCTTTGGCAGTGACTCTGGAAACACCATATATTTT; CDR3: CASSFGSDSGNTIYF
D: .; V: TRBV10-3; J: TRBJ2-2; size: .; DNA: TGTGCCATCAGATTACTGGTTCCCGGGGAGCTGTTTTTT; CDR3: CAIRLLVPGELFF
D: .; V: TRBV30; J: TRBJ2-2; size: .; DNA: TGTGCCTGGAGCGCGGGGCCGGGCGGGGAGCTGTTTTTT; CDR3: CAWSAGPGGELFF
D: .; V: TRBV19; J: TRBJ1-1; size: .; DNA: TGTGCCAGTAGTCGCAGTACCCTGAACACTGAAGCTTTCTTT; CDR3: CASSRSTLNTEAFF
D: .; V: TRBV7-3; J: TRBJ2-7; size: .; DNA: TGTGCCAGCAGCCAGGGCGTAGCCTACGAGCAGTACTTC; CDR3: CASSQGVAYEQYF
D: .; V: TRBV27; J: TRBJ2-7; size: .; DNA: TGTGCCAGCAGTTTTGGGGAGACCTACGAGCAGTACTTC; CDR3: CASSFGETYEQYF
D: .; V: TRBV9; J: TRBJ2-1; size: .; DNA: TGTGCCAGCAGCGTATCAGCGGCACCCTACAATGAGCAGTTCTTC; CDR3: CASSVSAAPYNEQFF
D: .; V: TRBV9; J: TRBJ2-6; size: .; DNA: TGTGCCAGCAGCGTATTAGACTCTGGGGCCAACGTCCTGACTTTC; CDR3: CASSVLDSGANVLTF
D: .; V: TRBV28; J: TRBJ1-2; size: once; DNA: TGTGCCAGCAGTCTCGTCCGGCAGGGGAAAGGCTACACCTTC; CDR3: CASSLVRQGKGYTF
D: TRBD2; V: TRBV7-8; J: TRBJ2-2; size: .; DNA: TGTGCCAGCAGCCCGGGACTAGTGTTAACCGGGGAGCTGTTTTTT; CDR3: CASSPGLVLTGELFF
D: .; V: TRBV5-1; J: TRBJ2-2; size: .; DNA: TGCGCCAGCAGCCCGCGGACGGGAGCGGACGGGGAGCTGTTTTTT; CDR3: CASSPRTGADGELFF
D: TRBD2; V: TRBV11-2; J: TRBJ2-5; size: .; DNA: TGTGCCAGCAGCTTAGAAACTAGCGGAACCCAGTACTTC; CDR3: CASSLETSGTQYF
D: TRBD2; V: TRBV7-2; J: TRBJ2-3; size: .; DNA: TGTGCCAGCAGTCCTACGGGGGGGGGAGATACGCAGTATTTT; CDR3: CASSPTGGGDTQYF
D: .; V: TRBV27; J: TRBJ1-3; size: .; DNA: TGTGCCAGCAGTTTCGGGGGGTTAGGAAACACCATATATTTT; CDR3: CASSFGGLGNTIYF